This T cell receptor (beta chain) emerged from a study of blood T cells in healthy people across ages. The length of the CDR3 is 15 residues. Germline CDR1 reads SGHVS; CDR2 reads FNYEAQ. After removal of 1 base from V and 9 bases from J, the junction contained 8 bases not matched to a gene. Then a second PCR, running about 7 to 11 cycles, was carried out with a sample-barcoded 5' primer and a J-beta primer mix. TCRdb re-derived calls from the 5' RACE reads in MiXCR, one entry per CDR3 protein. There are about 1.5 million distinct CDR3 sequences in the sample; approximately 43% occur only once, and 4% lies in the top ten.

The receptor was isolated from a woman between 18 and 29 years old in good health. V is TRBV7-6 and J is TRBJ2-1, with 8 bases fitting TRBD2. The sample was blood. This CDR3 reads CASSLESGGLSEQFF. Written as DNA, the CDR3 is TGTGCCAGCAGCTTAGAGAGCGGGGGTCTGAGTGAGCAGTTCTTC.